The 14 T cell receptor beta chains below all came from one sample that was sequenced in a study of OX40 agonist ivuxolimab in advanced cancers. Sequencing used immunoSEQ multiplex PCR; TCRdb keeps in-frame clones, though not all of them. The repertoire holds tens of thousands of clones, with around 83% as singletons. This specimen consisted of CD4+ or CD8+ T cells sorted from blood, obtained in a trial of the OX40 agonist ivuxolimab. These receptors came from an adult with an advanced solid tumor such as melanoma, head and neck, liver or kidney cancer.

The chain carries TRBV2 and TRBJ2-3; 12 positions match TRBD2. V was clipped by 6 bases and J by 6 bases; unmatched bases: 7. Per the germline V gene, CDR1 is SNHLY and CDR2 is FYNNEI. The CDR3 contains 15 residues. CDR3 in DNA: TGTGCCAGCAGCTGGACTAGCGGGAAGTCCGATACGCAGTATTTT. Translated: CASSWTSGKSDTQYF.

The gene calls are TRBV9 and TRBJ2-3; D may be TRBD2 (7 bases). This CDR3 has 16 amino acids. Trimming removed 2 bases from V and 3 bases from J, with 16 bases in between. Per the germline V gene, CDR1 is SGDLS and CDR2 is YYNGEE. The CDR3 region has the DNA TGTGCCAGCAGCGTCGCCCCCGGGGGGCCTACAGATACGCAGTATTTT. Translated: CASSVAPGGPTDTQYF.

V is TRBV9 and J is TRBJ1-4, with D maybe TRBD1 (6 bases). Looked up from germline, CDR1 is SGDLS and CDR2 is YYNGEE. The V gene lost 1 base and the J gene lost 11 bases, with 12 bases spanning the gap. CDR3 length: 13 amino acids. Written as DNA, the CDR3 is TGTGCCAGCAGCGTACAACCAGGGGTGAAACTGTTTTTT. This sequence encodes CASSVQPGVKLFF.

This sequence joins TRBV5-1 and TRBJ2-7, with D unclear. The germline V gene encodes CDR1 SGHRS and CDR2 YFSETQ. The ends were cut back, 2 bases at V and 0 bases at J, with 6 bases in the middle. The CDR3 runs to 13 residues. The CDR3 is CASSFQFSYEQYF. DNA for the CDR3: TGCGCCAGCAGCTTCCAGTTCTCCTACGAGCAGTACTTC.

V usage is TRBV30 and J usage is TRBJ1-5; the D gene is possibly TRBD1 (5 bases). Germline CDR1 GTSNPN, CDR2 SVGIG (reference sequence). The CDR3 loop spans 13 amino acids. V gave up 1 base and J gave up 7 bases, with 11 bases separating them. The CDR3 loop is CAWSDGGDQPQHF. CDR3 coding DNA: TGTGCCTGGAGTGACGGGGGAGACCAGCCCCAGCATTTT.

The V call is TRBV6-1, the J call TRBJ2-7; D is possibly TRBD2 (5 bases). Germline-derived CDR1 and CDR2 are MNHNS and SASEGT. Trimming removed 6 bases from V and 5 bases from J, with 14 bases in between. The CDR3 is 13 amino acids. The CDR3 region has the DNA TGTGCCAGCAGGGTAACAGCCGGGAACGAGCAGTACTTC. It codes for CASRVTAGNEQYF.

This chain's CDR3 is CASSSQGNTIYF. CDR3 bases: TGTGCCAGCAGCTCACAGGGAAACACCATATATTTT. V usage is TRBV5-4 and J usage is TRBJ1-3; no clear D. There are 12 residues in the CDR3. Germline values: CDR1 SGHNT, CDR2 YYREEE (reference sequence). V lost 3 bases and J 4 bases, leaving 5 bases between the germline ends.

The chain is built from TRBV6-6 and TRBJ2-1; 10 bases map to TRBD2. The ends lost 2 bases at V and 6 bases at J; junction bases unmatched: 4. Germline CDR1 MNHNY, CDR2 SVGAGI (reference sequence). The CDR3 runs 15 residues. This CDR3 reads CASSYRAGGRNEQFF. The DNA for the CDR3 is TGTGCCAGCAGTTACCGAGCGGGAGGGCGCAATGAGCAGTTCTTC.

The chain links TRBV7-9 to TRBJ1-6, with D unresolved. From germline, CDR1 is SEHNR and CDR2 FQNEAQ (reference sequence). The CDR3 spans 13 residues. V lost 0 bases to trimming and J lost 14 bases, with 11 bases between them. The CDR3 is CASSLAGPGALHF. CDR3 nucleotide sequence: TGTGCCAGCAGCTTAGCAGGTCCTGGGGCCCTCCACTTT.

The rearrangement links TRBV9 to TRBJ2-3; D might be TRBD1 or TRBD2, each matching 6 bases. Germline loops: CDR1 SGDLS, CDR2 YYNGEE. With 0 bases removed from V and 7 bases from J, the gap between germline ends came to 18 bases. The CDR3 is 16 residues long. CDR3 amino acids: CASSVGEIGGRNTQYF. The CDR3 region has the DNA TGTGCCAGCAGCGTAGGGGAGATTGGGGGGCGAAATACGCAGTATTTT.

The V call is TRBV21-1, the J call TRBJ1-1; the D call TRBD1 from the table was never checked on the DNA. TRBV21-1 corresponds to a pseudogene. This CDR3 contains 14 residues. The CDR3 region is CASSKGGGTSPLLF. The CDR3 DNA reads TGTGCCAGCAGCAAAGGGGGCGGTACAAGCCCTTTGTTATTT.

This chain uses TRBV6-5 with TRBJ2-1; the match to TRBD2 covers 12 bases. This CDR3 is built from 15 residues. J was trimmed by 6 bases and V by 6 bases; bases with no gene match: 6. From germline, CDR1 is MNHEY and CDR2 SVGAGI. The CDR3 sequence is CASRITSGGFNEQFF. The CDR3 DNA follows: TGTGCCAGCAGGATAACTAGCGGGGGGTTCAATGAGCAGTTCTTC.

The chain employs TRBV28 and TRBJ1-3, with 11 bases fitting TRBD1. The germline V gene has CDR1 MDHEN and CDR2 SYDVKM. After removal of 7 bases from V and 8 bases from J, the junction contained 7 bases not matched to a gene. CDR3 length: 14 amino acids. This chain's CDR3 is CASIDGTGGDTIYF. The CDR3 bases are TGTGCCAGCATAGACGGGACAGGGGGGGACACCATATATTTT. Full variable domain (missing parts from reference TRBV28 and TRBJ1-3): DVKVTQSSRYLVKRTGEKVFLECVQDMDHENMFWYRQDPGLGLRLIYFSYDVKMKEKGDIPEGYSVSREKKERFSLILESASTNQTSMYLCASIDGTGGDTIYFGEGSWLTVV.

V usage is TRBV10-3 and J usage is TRBJ2-5; TRBD2 agrees at 11 bases. V shed 4 bases and J 5 bases; nucleotides not matched to a gene: 3. CDR1 ENHRY and CDR2 SYGVKD come from the germline V gene. The CDR3 covers 14 residues. DNA for the CDR3: TGTGCCATCAGTGGTAGCGGGGGGGCGGAGACCCAGTACTTC. Protein: CAISGSGGAETQYF.